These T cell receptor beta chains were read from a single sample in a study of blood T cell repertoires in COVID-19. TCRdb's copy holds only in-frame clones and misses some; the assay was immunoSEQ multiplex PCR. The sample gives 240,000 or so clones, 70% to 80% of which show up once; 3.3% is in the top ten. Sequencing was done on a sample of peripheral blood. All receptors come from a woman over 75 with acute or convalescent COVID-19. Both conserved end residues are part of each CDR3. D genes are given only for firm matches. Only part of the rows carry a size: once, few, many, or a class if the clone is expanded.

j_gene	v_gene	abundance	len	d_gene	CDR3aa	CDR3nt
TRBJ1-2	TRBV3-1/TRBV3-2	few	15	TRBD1	CASSHPTGTSYGYTF	TGTGCCAGCAGCCACCCGACAGGGACCTCCTATGGCTACACCTTC
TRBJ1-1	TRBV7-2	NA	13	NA	CASSAQANTEAFF	TGTGCCAGCAGCGCCCAGGCGAACACTGAAGCTTTCTTT
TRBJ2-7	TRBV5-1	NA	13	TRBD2	CASGSGSGDEQYF	TGCGCCAGCGGTAGCGGGAGCGGAGACGAGCAGTACTTC
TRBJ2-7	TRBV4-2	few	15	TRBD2	CASSQESGRTYEQYF	TGTGCCAGCAGCCAAGAAAGCGGGAGGACCTACGAGCAGTACTTC
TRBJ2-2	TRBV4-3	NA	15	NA	CASSRGGGAAGELFF	TGCGCCAGCAGCCGAGGTGGGGGCGCGGCCGGGGAGCTGTTTTTT
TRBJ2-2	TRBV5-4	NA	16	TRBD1	CASSLEGQGNTGELFF	TGTGCCAGCAGCTTGGAGGGACAGGGGAACACCGGGGAGCTGTTTTTT
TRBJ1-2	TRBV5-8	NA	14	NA	CASSLERGGDGYTF	TGTGCCAGCAGCTTGGAAAGGGGCGGCGATGGCTACACCTTC
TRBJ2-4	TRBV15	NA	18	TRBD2	CATSPGTSGRGVKNIQYF	TGTGCCACCAGCCCGGGGACTAGCGGGAGGGGGGTCAAAAACATTCAGTACTTC
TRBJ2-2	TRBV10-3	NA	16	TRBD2	CAISESAGGNTGELFF	TGTGCCATCAGTGAGTCCGCGGGAGGGAACACCGGGGAGCTGTTTTTT
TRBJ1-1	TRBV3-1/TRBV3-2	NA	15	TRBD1	CASRPGGNMNTEAFF	TGTGCCAGCAGACCAGGGGGTAACATGAACACTGAAGCTTTCTTT
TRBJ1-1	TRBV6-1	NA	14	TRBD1	CASSEGGINTEAFF	TGTGCCAGCAGCGAAGGGGGCATTAACACTGAAGCTTTCTTT
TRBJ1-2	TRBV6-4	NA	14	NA	CASSDSSRRGGYTF	TGTGCCAGCAGTGACTCGAGTCGTCGGGGTGGCTACACCTTC
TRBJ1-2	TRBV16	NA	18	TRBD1	CASSLGQGDPTLSYGYTF	TGTGCCAGCAGCCTAGGACAGGGGGACCCTACGCTCAGCTATGGCTACACCTTC
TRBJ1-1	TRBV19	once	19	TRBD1	CASSTWDRGSGLMNTEAFF	TGTGCCAGTAGTACCTGGGACAGGGGAAGCGGCCTGATGAACACTGAAGCTTTCTTT
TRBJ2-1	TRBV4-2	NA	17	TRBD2	CASSRETSGMGHNEQFF	TGTGCCAGCAGCCGAGAGACTAGCGGGATGGGACACAATGAGCAGTTCTTC
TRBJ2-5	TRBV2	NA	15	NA	CASSTQVTHQETQYF	TGTGCCAGCAGTACTCAGGTGACCCACCAAGAGACCCAGTACTTC
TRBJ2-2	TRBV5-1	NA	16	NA	CASSPSSRGGTGELFF	TGCGCCAGCAGCCCCTCGAGCAGAGGGGGCACCGGGGAGCTGTTTTTT
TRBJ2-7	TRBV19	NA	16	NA	CASSMAYTSSSYEQYF	TGTGCCAGTAGTATGGCTTACACGTCCAGCTCCTACGAGCAGTACTTC
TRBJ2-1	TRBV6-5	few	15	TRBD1	CASSQQGVGVNEQFF	TGTGCCAGCAGTCAACAGGGGGTGGGGGTTAATGAGCAGTTCTTC
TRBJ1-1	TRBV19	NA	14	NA	CASSIPSPNTEAFF	TGTGCCAGTAGTATACCTTCTCCGAACACTGAAGCTTTCTTT
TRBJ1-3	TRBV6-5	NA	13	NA	CASTSTRGNTIYF	TGTGCCAGCACCTCGACCAGGGGAAACACCATATATTTT
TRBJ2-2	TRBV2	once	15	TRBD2	CASSEREGFIGELFF	TGTGCCAGCAGTGAGCGGGAGGGATTTATCGGGGAGCTGTTTTTT
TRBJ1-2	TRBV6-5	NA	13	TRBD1	CASNRDSHYGYTF	TGTGCCAGCAATAGGGACAGCCACTATGGCTACACCTTC
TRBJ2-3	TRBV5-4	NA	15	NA	CASSLGRRYTDTQYF	TGTGCCAGCAGCTTGGGTCGGAGGTACACAGATACGCAGTATTTT
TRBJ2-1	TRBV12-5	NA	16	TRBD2	CASGLTWTSGGREQFF	TGTGCTAGTGGTTTGACCTGGACTAGCGGGGGTCGTGAGCAGTTCTTC
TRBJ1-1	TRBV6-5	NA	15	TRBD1	CASSKGQGVHTEAFF	TGTGCCAGCAGTAAGGGACAGGGGGTCCACACTGAAGCTTTCTTT
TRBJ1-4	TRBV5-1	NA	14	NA	CASSVGQANEKLFF	TGCGCCAGCAGCGTTGGCCAGGCTAATGAAAAACTGTTTTTT
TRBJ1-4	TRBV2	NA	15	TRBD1	CASSAQQGAGEKLFF	TGTGCCAGCAGTGCCCAACAGGGGGCTGGTGAAAAACTGTTTTTT
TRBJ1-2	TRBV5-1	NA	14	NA	CASSGDFANYGYTF	TGCGCCAGCAGCGGGGACTTCGCTAACTATGGCTACACCTTC
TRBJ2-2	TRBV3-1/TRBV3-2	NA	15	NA	CASSQVPGATGELFF	TGTGCCAGCAGCCAAGTTCCAGGGGCCACCGGGGAGCTGTTTTTT
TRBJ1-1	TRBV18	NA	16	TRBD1	CASSPGQGATNTEAFF	TGTGCCAGCTCCCCGGGACAGGGGGCTACCAACACTGAAGCTTTCTTT
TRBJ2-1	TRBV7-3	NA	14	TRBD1	CASSLTDRGNEQFF	TGTGCCAGCAGCTTAACGGACAGGGGGAATGAGCAGTTCTTC
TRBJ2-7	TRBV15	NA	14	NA	CATSRVPKHYEQYF	TGTGCCACCAGCAGGGTCCCCAAGCACTACGAGCAGTACTTC
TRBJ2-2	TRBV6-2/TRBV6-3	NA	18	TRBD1	CASSLQNPGQGRPGELFF	TGTGCCAGCAGTCTACAAAATCCGGGACAGGGGCGGCCCGGGGAGCTGTTTTTT
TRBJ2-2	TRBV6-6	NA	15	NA	CASSYSRGNTGELFF	TGTGCCAGCAGTTACTCACGGGGGAACACCGGGGAGCTGTTTTTT
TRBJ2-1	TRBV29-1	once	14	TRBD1	CSVGTGARVNEQFF	TGCAGCGTTGGGACAGGGGCGCGGGTCAATGAGCAGTTCTTC
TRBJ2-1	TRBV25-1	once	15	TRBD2	CASSDPRGGDNEQFF	TGTGCCAGCAGTGATCCGCGGGGGGGCGACAATGAGCAGTTCTTC
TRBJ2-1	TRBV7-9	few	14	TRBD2	CASSRDYPHNEQFF	TGTGCCAGCAGTCGGGACTATCCCCACAATGAGCAGTTCTTC
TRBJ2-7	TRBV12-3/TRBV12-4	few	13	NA	CASSPGQTYEQYF	TGTGCCAGCAGTCCAGGACAGACCTACGAGCAGTACTTC
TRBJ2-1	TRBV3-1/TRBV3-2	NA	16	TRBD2	CASSQVRLAGLGEQFF	TGTGCCAGCAGCCAAGTTCGACTAGCGGGACTTGGTGAGCAGTTCTTC
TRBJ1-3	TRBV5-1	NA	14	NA	CASSLTGTGNTIYF	TGCGCCAGCAGCTTAACAGGGACTGGAAACACCATATATTTT
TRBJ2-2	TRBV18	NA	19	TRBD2	CASSPSKTSGRINTGELFF	TGTGCCAGCTCCCCCAGCAAGACTAGCGGGAGGATTAACACCGGGGAGCTGTTTTTT